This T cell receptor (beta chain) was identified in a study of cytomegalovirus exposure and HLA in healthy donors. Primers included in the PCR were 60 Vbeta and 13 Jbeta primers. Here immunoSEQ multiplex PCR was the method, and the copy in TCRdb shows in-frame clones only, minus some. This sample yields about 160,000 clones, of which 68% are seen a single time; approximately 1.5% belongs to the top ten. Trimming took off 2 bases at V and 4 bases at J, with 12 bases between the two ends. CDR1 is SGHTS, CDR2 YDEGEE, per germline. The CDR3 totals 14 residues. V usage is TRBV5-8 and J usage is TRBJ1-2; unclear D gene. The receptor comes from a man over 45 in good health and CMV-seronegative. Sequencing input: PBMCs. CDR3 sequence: CASSFGERVYGYTF. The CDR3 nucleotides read TGTGCCAGCAGCTTCGGGGAGCGCGTCTATGGCTACACCTTC. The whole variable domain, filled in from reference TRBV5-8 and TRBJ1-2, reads EAGVTQSPTHLIKTRGQQATLRCSPISGHTSVYWYQQALGLGLQFLLWYDEGEERNRGNFPPRFSGRQFPNYSSELNVNALELEDSALYLCASSFGERVYGYTFGSGTRLTVV.